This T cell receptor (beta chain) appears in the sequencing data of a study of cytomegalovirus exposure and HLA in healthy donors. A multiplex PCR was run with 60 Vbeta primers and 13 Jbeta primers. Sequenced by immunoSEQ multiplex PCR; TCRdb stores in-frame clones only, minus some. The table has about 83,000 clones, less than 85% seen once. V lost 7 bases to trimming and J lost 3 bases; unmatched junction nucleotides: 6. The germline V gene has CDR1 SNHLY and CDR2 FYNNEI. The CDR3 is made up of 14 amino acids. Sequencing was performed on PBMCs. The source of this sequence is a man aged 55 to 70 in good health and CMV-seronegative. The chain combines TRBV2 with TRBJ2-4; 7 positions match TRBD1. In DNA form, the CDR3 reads TGTGCCAGCATACAGGGGATGGGCAAAAACATTCAGTACTTC. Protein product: CASIQGMGKNIQYF.